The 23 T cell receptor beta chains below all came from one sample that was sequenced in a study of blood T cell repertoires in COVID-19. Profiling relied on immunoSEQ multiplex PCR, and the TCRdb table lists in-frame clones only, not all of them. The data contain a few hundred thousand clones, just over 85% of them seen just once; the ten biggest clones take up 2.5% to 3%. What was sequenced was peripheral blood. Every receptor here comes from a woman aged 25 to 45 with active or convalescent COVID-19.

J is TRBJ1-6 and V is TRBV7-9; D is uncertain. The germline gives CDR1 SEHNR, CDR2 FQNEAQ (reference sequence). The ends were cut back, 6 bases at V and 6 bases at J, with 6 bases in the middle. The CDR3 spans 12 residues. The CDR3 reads CASREGNSPLHF. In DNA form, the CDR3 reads TGTGCCAGCAGAGAGGGTAATTCACCCCTCCACTTT.

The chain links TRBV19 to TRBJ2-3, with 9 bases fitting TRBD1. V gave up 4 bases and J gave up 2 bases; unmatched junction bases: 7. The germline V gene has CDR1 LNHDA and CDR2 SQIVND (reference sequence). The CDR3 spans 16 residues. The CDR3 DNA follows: TGTGCCAGTAGTAGGTTGACAGGGGGGAACACAGATACGCAGTATTTT. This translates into CASSRLTGGNTDTQYF.

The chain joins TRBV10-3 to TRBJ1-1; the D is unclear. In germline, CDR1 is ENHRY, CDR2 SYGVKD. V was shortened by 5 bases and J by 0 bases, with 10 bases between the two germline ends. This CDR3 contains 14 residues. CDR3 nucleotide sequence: TGTGCCATCAGTAATGCGAGAATGAACACTGAAGCTTTCTTT. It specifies CAISNARMNTEAFF.

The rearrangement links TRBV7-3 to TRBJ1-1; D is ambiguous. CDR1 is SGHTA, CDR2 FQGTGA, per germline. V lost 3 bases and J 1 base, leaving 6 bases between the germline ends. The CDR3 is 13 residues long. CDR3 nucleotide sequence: TGTGCCAGCAGCTTCAGATGGAACACTGAAGCTTTCTTT. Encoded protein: CASSFRWNTEAFF.

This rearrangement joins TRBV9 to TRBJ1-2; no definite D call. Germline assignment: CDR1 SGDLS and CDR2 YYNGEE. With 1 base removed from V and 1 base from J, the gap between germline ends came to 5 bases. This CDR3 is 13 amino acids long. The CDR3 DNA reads TGTGCCAGCAGCGTACAGGTTAACTATGGCTACACCTTC. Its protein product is CASSVQVNYGYTF.

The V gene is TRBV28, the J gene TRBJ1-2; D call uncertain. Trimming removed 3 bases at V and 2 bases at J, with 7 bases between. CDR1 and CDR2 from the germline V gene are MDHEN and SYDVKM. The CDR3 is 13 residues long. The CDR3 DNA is TGTGCCAGCAGTTTCCGCGCCAACTATGGCTACACCTTC. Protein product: CASSFRANYGYTF.

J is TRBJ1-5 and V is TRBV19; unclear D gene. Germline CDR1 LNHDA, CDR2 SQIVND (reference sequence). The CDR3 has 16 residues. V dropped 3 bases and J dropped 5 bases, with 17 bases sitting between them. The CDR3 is CASSMIMGRVDQPQHF. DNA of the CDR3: TGTGCCAGTAGTATGATTATGGGGAGGGTGGATCAGCCCCAGCATTTT.

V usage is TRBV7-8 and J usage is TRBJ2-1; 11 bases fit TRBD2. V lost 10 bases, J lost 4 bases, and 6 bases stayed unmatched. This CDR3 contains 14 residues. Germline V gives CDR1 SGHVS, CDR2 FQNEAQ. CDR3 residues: CATIAGGLYNEQFF. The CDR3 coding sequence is TGTGCCACCATAGCGGGGGGGCTATACAATGAGCAGTTCTTC.

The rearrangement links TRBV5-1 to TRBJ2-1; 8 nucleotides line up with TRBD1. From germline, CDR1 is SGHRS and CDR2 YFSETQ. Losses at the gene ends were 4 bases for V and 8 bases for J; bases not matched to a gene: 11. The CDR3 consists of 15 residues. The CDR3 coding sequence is TGCGCCAGCAGCCCGGGGTTGACAGGGGATGATGAGCAGTTCTTC. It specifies CASSPGLTGDDEQFF.

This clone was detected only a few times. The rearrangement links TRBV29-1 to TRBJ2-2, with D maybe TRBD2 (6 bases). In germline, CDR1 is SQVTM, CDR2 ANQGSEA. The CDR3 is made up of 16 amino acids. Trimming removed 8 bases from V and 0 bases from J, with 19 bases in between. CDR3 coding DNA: TGCAGCTTCATGGAGGGTTTTGGGGCGAACACCGGGGAGCTGTTTTTT. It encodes CSFMEGFGANTGELFF.

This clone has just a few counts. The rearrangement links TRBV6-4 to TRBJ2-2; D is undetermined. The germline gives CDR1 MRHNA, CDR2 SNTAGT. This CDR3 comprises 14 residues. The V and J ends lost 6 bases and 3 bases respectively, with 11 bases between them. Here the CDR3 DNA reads TGTGCCAGCAGACTATCCGGCGACACCGGGGAGCTGTTTTTT. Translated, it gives CASRLSGDTGELFF.

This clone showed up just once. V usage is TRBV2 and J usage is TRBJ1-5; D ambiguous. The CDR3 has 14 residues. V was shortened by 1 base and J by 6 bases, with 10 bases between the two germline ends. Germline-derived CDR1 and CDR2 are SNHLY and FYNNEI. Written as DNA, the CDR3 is TGTGCCAGCAGTGAAGGGCGGGGAGGTCAGCCCCAGCATTTT. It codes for CASSEGRGGQPQHF.

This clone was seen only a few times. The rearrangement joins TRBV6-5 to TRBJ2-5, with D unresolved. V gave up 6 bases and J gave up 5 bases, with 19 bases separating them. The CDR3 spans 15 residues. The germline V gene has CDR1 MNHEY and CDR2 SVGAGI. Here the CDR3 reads CASRRRDRFAETQYF. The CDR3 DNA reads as TGTGCCAGCAGACGCCGCGATAGATTCGCGGAGACCCAGTACTTC.

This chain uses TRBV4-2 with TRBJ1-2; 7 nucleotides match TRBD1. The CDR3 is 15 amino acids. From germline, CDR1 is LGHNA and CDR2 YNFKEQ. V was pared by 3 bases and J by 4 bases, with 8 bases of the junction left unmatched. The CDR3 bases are TGTGCCAGCAGCCAGGATCCTGACAGGGTCTATGGCTACACCTTC. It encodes CASSQDPDRVYGYTF.

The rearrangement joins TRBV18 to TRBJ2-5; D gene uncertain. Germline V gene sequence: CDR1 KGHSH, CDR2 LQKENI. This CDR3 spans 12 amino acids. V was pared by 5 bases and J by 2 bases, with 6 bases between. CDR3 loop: CASSVTQETQYF. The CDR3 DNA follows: TGTGCCAGCTCAGTAACTCAAGAGACCCAGTACTTC.

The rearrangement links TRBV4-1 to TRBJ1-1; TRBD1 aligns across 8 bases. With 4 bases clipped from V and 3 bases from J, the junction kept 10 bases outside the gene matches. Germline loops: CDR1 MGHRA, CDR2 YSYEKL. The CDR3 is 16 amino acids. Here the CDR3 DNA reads TGCGCCAGCAGCCCAGGGGGCGTTGGGTACGACACTGAAGCTTTCTTT. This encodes CASSPGGVGYDTEAFF.

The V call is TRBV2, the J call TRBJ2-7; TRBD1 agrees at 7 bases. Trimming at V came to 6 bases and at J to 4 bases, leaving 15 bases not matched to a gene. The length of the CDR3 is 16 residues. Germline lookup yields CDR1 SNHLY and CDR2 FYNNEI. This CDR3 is CASRAGQDGRAYEQYF. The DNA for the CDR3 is TGTGCCAGCAGGGCCGGACAGGACGGTAGGGCTTACGAGCAGTACTTC.

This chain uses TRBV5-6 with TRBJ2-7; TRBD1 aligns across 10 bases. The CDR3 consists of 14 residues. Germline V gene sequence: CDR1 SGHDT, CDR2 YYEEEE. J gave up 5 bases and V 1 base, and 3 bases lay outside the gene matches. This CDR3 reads CASSLRTGGHEQYF. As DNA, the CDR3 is TGTGCCAGCAGCTTGCGGACAGGGGGACACGAGCAGTACTTC.

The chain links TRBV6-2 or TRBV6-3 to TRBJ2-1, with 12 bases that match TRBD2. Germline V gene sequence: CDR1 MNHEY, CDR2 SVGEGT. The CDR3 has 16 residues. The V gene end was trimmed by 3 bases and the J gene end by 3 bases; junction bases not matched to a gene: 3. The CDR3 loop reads CASSYGTSGYYNEQFF. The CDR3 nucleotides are TGTGCCAGCAGTTATGGGACTAGCGGGTACTACAATGAGCAGTTCTTC.

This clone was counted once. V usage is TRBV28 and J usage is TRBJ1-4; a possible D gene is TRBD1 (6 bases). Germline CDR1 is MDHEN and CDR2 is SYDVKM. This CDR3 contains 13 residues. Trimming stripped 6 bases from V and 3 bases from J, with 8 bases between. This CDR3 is CASRQGSNEKLFF. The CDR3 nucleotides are TGTGCCAGCAGACAGGGCTCTAATGAAAAACTGTTTTTT.

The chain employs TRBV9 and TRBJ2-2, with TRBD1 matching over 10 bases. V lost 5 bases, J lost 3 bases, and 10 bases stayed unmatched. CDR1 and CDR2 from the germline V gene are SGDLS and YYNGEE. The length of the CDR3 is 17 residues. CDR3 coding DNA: TGTGCCAGCAGTGCCCTCCCGGGACAGGGGTACACCGGGGAGCTGTTTTTT. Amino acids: CASSALPGQGYTGELFF.

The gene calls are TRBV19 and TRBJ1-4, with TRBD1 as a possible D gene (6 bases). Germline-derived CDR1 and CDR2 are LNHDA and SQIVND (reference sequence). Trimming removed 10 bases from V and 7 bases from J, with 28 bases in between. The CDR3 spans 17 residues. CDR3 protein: CATYLSTGSPIGEKLFF. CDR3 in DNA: TGTGCCACCTACTTGAGTACAGGGTCCCCTATCGGTGAAAAACTGTTTTTT.

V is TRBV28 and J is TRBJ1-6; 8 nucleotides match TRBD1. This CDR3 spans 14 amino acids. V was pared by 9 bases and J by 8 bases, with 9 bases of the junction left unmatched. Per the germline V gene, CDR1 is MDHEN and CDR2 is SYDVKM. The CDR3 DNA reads TGTGCCAGTGTCCCCGGACAGGGAGATTCACCCCTCCACTTT. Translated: CASVPGQGDSPLHF.